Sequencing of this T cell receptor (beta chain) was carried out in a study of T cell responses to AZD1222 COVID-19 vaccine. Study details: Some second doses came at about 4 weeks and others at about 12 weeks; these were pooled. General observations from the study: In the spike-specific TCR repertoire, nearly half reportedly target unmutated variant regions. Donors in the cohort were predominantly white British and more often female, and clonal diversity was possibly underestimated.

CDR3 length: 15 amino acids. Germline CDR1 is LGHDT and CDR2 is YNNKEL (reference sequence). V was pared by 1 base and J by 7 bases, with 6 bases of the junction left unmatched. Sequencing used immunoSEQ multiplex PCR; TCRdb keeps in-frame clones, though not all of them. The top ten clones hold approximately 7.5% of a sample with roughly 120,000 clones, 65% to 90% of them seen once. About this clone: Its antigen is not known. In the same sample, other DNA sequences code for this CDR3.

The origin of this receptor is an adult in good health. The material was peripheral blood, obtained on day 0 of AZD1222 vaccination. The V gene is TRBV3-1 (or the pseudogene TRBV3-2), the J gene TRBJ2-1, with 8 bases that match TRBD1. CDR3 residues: CASSQGGTGWNEQFF. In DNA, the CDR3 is TGTGCCAGCAGCCAAGGCGGGACAGGATGGAATGAGCAGTTCTTC.